These T cell receptor beta chains were read from a single sample in a study of T cells in narcolepsy. Measured with immunoSEQ multiplex PCR; TCRdb has only the in-frame clones, and not every one. Of 20,000 to 30,000 clones listed, 81% were seen once; the top ten hold roughly 0.98%. Sequencing used memory (CD45RA-) CD4+ T cells from blood. These receptor sequences come from a human donor in good health. CDR3s include the opening cysteine and the closing phenylalanine or tryptophan.

V gene	CDR3 protein
TRBV19	CASRTSGTDTQYF
TRBV13	CASSFLGAKNIQYF
TRBV2	CASRAGATGELFF
TRBV5-1	CASSFGLRETQYF
TRBV4-2	CASSQSLGQRPTNYGYTF
TRBV6-6	CASKQGAQNSPLHF
TRBV11-2	CASSLNSVNEQFF
TRBV5-1	CASSLEGAPGLSNYGYTF
TRBV5-6	CASSLWRGPYNYGYTF
TRBV4-2	CASSPDSGSNFYEQYF
TRBV7-3	CASSPGTSGINEQFF
TRBV7-5	CARSSLVGGGQRRGSQPQHF
TRBV30	CAWSLLVGTGELFF
TRBV30	CAWRGGSGIYEQYF
TRBV5-1	CASSFNQGYEQYF
TRBV7-7	CASSSPGEGYGYTF
TRBV13	CASSLEGWGLAGVNSYEQYF